These 28 T cell receptor beta chains originate from one sample sequenced in a study of blood T cells in healthy people across ages. Combining a sample-barcoded 5' primer with a J-beta primer mix, a second PCR ran for roughly 7 to 12 cycles. TCRdb reprocessed the 5' RACE reads with MiXCR, giving one entry per CDR3 protein. This sample has hundreds of thousands of distinct CDR3 sequences; 20% to 25% occur once, and the top ten carry 8% to 10%. These data were also reused for a study on T cells of mothers and their children.

Sequencing was performed on blood. The receptors derive from a boy younger than 18 in good health.

The V gene is TRBV3-1, the J gene TRBJ2-7, with 7 bases that match TRBD1. The CDR3 has 21 amino acids. V dropped 0 bases and J dropped 6; count of bases not matched to a gene: 26. Germline V gene sequence: CDR1 LGHDT, CDR2 YNNKEL (reference sequence). In nucleotides, the CDR3 is TGTGCCAGCAGCCAAGATTTTCGGTCTTGGGCCGGGACAGAGGTCTATGGCGAGCAGTACTTC. It encodes CASSQDFRSWAGTEVYGEQYF.

This chain connects TRBV6-1 to TRBJ2-7; D gene uncertain. Trimming took 4 bases from V and 2 from J, leaving 12 bases between them. CDR1 is MNHNS and CDR2 is SASEGT in the germline V gene. The CDR3 contains 14 residues. The CDR3 coding sequence is TGTGCCAGCAGTGTTTGGACCGACGCCTACGAGCAGTACTTC. This codes for CASSVWTDAYEQYF.

This clonotype has more than one count but fewer than ten. This chain joins TRBV5-1 and TRBJ2-5; 7 bases are shared with TRBD1. The CDR3 is made up of 14 amino acids. Trimming removed 6 bases from V and 1 base from J; junction bases left unmatched: 6. Germline values: CDR1 SGHRS, CDR2 YFSETQ. CDR3 DNA sequence: TGCGCCAGCAACCCGACAGGGATCCAAGAGACCCAGTACTTC. This translates into CASNPTGIQETQYF.

This clonotype came up a few times. The V call is TRBV5-1, the J call TRBJ2-4; D may match TRBD1 or TRBD2 (5 bases each). The CDR3 contains 16 residues. Per germline, CDR1 SGHRS and CDR2 YFSETQ. The V end was cut by 1 base, the J end by 1 base, with 12 bases between. In DNA form, the CDR3 reads TGCGCCAGCAGCTTGCGGGGCGGAGACGCCAAAAACATTCAGTACTTC. Translated: CASSLRGGDAKNIQYF.

This clonotype has just a few counts. The V and J genes are TRBV27 and TRBJ2-1; 7 nucleotides match TRBD1. CDR1 is MNHEY, CDR2 SMNVEV, per germline (reference sequence). V lost 0 bases to trimming and J lost 2 bases; unmatched junction nucleotides: 1. The CDR3 covers 15 residues. The CDR3 reads CASSLSGTAYNEQFF. The CDR3 DNA reads as TGTGCCAGCAGTTTATCCGGGACAGCCTACAATGAGCAGTTCTTC.

The chain joins TRBV6-4 to TRBJ2-1, with D possibly being TRBD2 (5 bases). The CDR3 loop spans 16 amino acids. Germline V lookup: CDR1 MRHNA, CDR2 SNTAGT. The germline V and J ends were trimmed by 0 bases and 5 bases, with 14 bases remaining between them. The CDR3 protein is CASSDSPIDGDNEQFF. Here the CDR3 DNA reads TGTGCCAGCAGTGACTCTCCCATAGACGGGGACAATGAGCAGTTCTTC.

The CDR3 DNA is TGTGCCAGCAGCTTAGGTCCTCCAGGGACAGGGGTGTCGGATGAGCAGTTCTTC. Translating it yields CASSLGPPGTGVSDEQFF. V gene TRBV7-2 combines with J gene TRBJ2-5, with 10 bases identical to TRBD1. The assigned J gene may be wrong: the sequence end matches TRBJ2-1 better. This CDR3 is 18 amino acids long. Germline assignment: CDR1 SGHTA and CDR2 FQGNSA.

The rearrangement joins TRBV10-3 to TRBJ1-1; no firm D call. The CDR3 loop spans 14 amino acids. V lost 8 bases, J lost 2 bases, and 15 bases lay in between. From germline, CDR1 is ENHRY and CDR2 SYGVKD. CDR3: CAIAPTSVNTEAFF. CDR3 DNA sequence: TGTGCCATCGCGCCGACGAGTGTCAACACTGAAGCTTTCTTT.

The chain has TRBV29-1 and TRBJ1-2, with D uncertain. CDR1 is SQVTM and CDR2 is ANQGSEA in the germline V gene. V gave up 3 bases and J gave up 4 bases, with 18 bases separating them. The CDR3 loop spans 15 amino acids. CDR3 in DNA: TGCAGCGTTGAGTTTGTGTGGGGTCTAACCTATGGCTACACCTTC. Encoded protein: CSVEFVWGLTYGYTF.

This clonotype occurred a few times. V is TRBV20-1 and J is TRBJ2-5; 12 bases are shared with TRBD2. Germline V lookup: CDR1 DFQATT, CDR2 SNEGSKA (reference sequence). This CDR3 has 15 residues. V dropped 0 bases and J dropped 7; count of bases not matched to a gene: 6. CDR3 coding DNA: TGCAGTGCTAGAGATCCTAGCGGGGGGGCTTGGACCCAGTACTTC. Its translation: CSARDPSGGAWTQYF.

The chain has TRBV20-1 and TRBJ2-2; tentative D call: TRBD2 (6 bases). The CDR3 is 13 amino acids. Germline loops: CDR1 DFQATT, CDR2 SNEGSKA (reference sequence). Trimming pared 5 bases from V and 2 bases from J, leaving 9 bases between. CDR3 region: CSAGRPNTGELFF. For the CDR3, the DNA is TGCAGTGCTGGGAGGCCAAACACCGGGGAGCTGTTTTTT.

This clonotype occurred a few times. This chain joins TRBV3-1 and TRBJ2-5; 7 bases are a match to TRBD2. V lost 5 bases to trimming and J lost 2 bases; unmatched junction nucleotides: 11. From germline, CDR1 is LGHDT and CDR2 YNNKEL (reference sequence). The CDR3 is 16 amino acids. The CDR3 sequence is CASSSRDSGPQETQYF. The CDR3 DNA reads TGTGCCAGCAGCTCTCGTGATAGCGGGCCTCAAGAGACCCAGTACTTC.

This clonotype was seen only a few times. The chain is built from TRBV12-3 or TRBV12-4 and TRBJ1-5; a weak D match, TRBD1 (5 bases). With 2 bases removed from V and 3 bases from J, the gap between germline ends came to 11 bases. The CDR3 covers 15 residues. The CDR3 sequence is CASSLLAGSNQPQHF. The CDR3 coding sequence is TGTGCCAGCAGTTTACTGGCAGGGTCCAATCAGCCCCAGCATTTT.

V and J are TRBV5-1 and TRBJ2-1; D remains ambiguous. Per germline, CDR1 SGHRS and CDR2 YFSETQ. The CDR3 extends over 14 amino acids. V was trimmed by 5 bases and J by 7 bases, leaving 16 bases between them. The CDR3 region is CASRTAVTLNEQFF. The CDR3 nucleotides are TGCGCCAGCAGAACCGCGGTGACTCTTAATGAGCAGTTCTTC.

This clonotype has only a few counts. This chain connects TRBV12-3 or TRBV12-4 to TRBJ2-5, with 8 bases that match TRBD2. V dropped 10 bases and J dropped 5; count of bases not matched to a gene: 6. This CDR3 comprises 12 residues. CDR3 in DNA: TGTGCCACCTCGACTAGCGCGGAGACCCAGTACTTC. Translated, it gives CATSTSAETQYF.

The CDR3: CASSITGTDTDTQYF. CDR3 nucleotide sequence: TGTGCCAGCAGTATCACAGGGACCGACACAGATACGCAGTATTTT. The chain has TRBV28 and TRBJ2-3; possibly TRBD1 for D (6 bases). The germline gives CDR1 MDHEN, CDR2 SYDVKM. Trimming removed 5 bases at V and 2 bases at J, with 14 bases between. This CDR3 region has 15 residues. The full variable domain, completed using reference TRBV28 and TRBJ2-3, is DVKVTQSSRYLVKRTGEKVFLECVQDMDHENMFWYRQDPGLGLRLIYFSYDVKMKEKGDIPEGYSVSREKKERFSLILESASTNQTSMYLCASSITGTDTDTQYFGPGTRLTVL.

This clonotype was counted a few times. This sequence joins TRBV27 and TRBJ2-2; tentatively, D is TRBD1 or TRBD2 (5 bases each). The CDR3 consists of 15 residues. The ends were cut back, 3 bases at V and 1 base at J, with 9 bases in the middle. Looked up from germline, CDR1 is MNHEY and CDR2 is SMNVEV (reference sequence). In DNA, the CDR3 is TGTGCCAGCAGTTTGTTTGGGGGGAACACCGGGGAGCTGTTTTTT. Its protein is CASSLFGGNTGELFF.

The chain is built from TRBV24-1 and TRBJ1-5; tentative D call: TRBD1 (5 bases). There are 16 residues in the CDR3. The V gene's germline CDR1 is KGHDR and CDR2 SFDVKD. V was shortened by 3 bases and J by 3 bases, with 14 bases between the two germline ends. The CDR3 region is CATSDPRQLDNQPQHF. The CDR3 DNA reads as TGTGCCACCAGTGATCCGAGACAGCTAGACAATCAGCCCCAGCATTTT.

Only a few counts were recorded for this clonotype. V usage is TRBV5-1 and J usage is TRBJ2-7, with 10 nucleotides matching TRBD1. The germline CDR1 and CDR2 sequences are SGHRS and YFSETQ. Trimming at V came to 6 bases and at J to 1 base, leaving 4 bases not matched to a gene. The CDR3 is 14 amino acids. CDR3 in DNA: TGCGCCAGCACGTGGGGACAGGGGTCCTACGAGCAGTACTTC. Translated: CASTWGQGSYEQYF. The full variable domain, rest sourced from reference TRBV5-1 and TRBJ2-7, is KAGVTQTPRYLIKTRGQQVTLSCSPISGHRSVSWYQQTPGQGLQFLFEYFSETQRNKGNFPGRFSGRQFSNSRSEMNVSTLELGDSALYLCASTWGQGSYEQYFGPGTRLTVT.

J is TRBJ1-1 and V is TRBV5-4, with D perhaps matching TRBD1 (6 bases). This CDR3 has 12 amino acids. Germline V gene sequence: CDR1 SGHNT, CDR2 YYREEE (reference sequence). V was pared by 1 base and J by 8 bases, with 9 bases between. CDR3 sequence: CASSLWGAEAFF. In DNA form, the CDR3 reads TGTGCCAGCAGCTTGTGGGGGGCAGAAGCTTTCTTT.

This clonotype appeared a few times. This sequence joins TRBV3-1 and TRBJ2-4; no clear D gene. In germline, CDR1 is LGHDT, CDR2 YNNKEL (reference sequence). Trimming took off 6 bases at V and 7 bases at J, with 13 bases between the two ends. The CDR3 extends over 13 amino acids. The CDR3 sequence: CASSYSLLNIQYF. The CDR3 DNA reads as TGTGCCAGCAGTTATAGTTTGTTGAACATTCAGTACTTC.

This clonotype was counted only a few times. The rearrangement joins TRBV2 to TRBJ1-2, with a possible D match to TRBD1 (5 bases). CDR3 length equals 14 residues. The germline V gene encodes CDR1 SNHLY and CDR2 FYNNEI. V lost 2 bases and J 4 bases, leaving 11 bases between the germline ends. CDR3 coding DNA: TGTGCCAGCAGTGAATTAGGGGCAGGCTATGGCTACACCTTC. This encodes CASSELGAGYGYTF.

This chain connects TRBV7-9 to TRBJ1-4; no clear D. CDR1 SEHNR and CDR2 FQNEAQ come from the germline V gene (reference sequence). V was trimmed by 1 base and J by 0 bases, leaving 15 bases between them. This CDR3 region has 18 residues. The CDR3 nucleotides read TGTGCCAGCAGCTTAGAGGCGTATGGACTCGCAACTAATGAAAAACTGTTTTTT. Translated: CASSLEAYGLATNEKLFF.

The chain recombines TRBV4-3 with TRBJ2-1; D may be TRBD1 or TRBD2 (5 bases each). The CDR3 is 14 residues long. V lost 1 base, J lost 10 bases, and 14 bases lay in between. The V gene's germline CDR1 is LGHNA and CDR2 YSLEER. CDR3 in amino acids: CASSQGGPGREQFF. CDR3 sequence (DNA): TGCGCCAGCAGCCAAGGGGGACCTGGAAGGGAGCAGTTCTTC.

The sample holds a few counts of this clonotype. The chain joins TRBV6-4 to TRBJ2-3; D tentatively reads TRBD1 or TRBD2 (5 bases each). This CDR3 has 14 amino acids. Trimming cost V 2 bases and J 1 base, with 7 bases left between them. Germline CDR1 MRHNA, CDR2 SNTAGT. CDR3 region: CASSDRGGTDTQYF. CDR3 in DNA: TGTGCCAGCAGTGACAGGGGAGGCACAGATACGCAGTATTTT.

This clonotype was detected a few times. The rearrangement links TRBV28 to TRBJ2-7; D possibly corresponds to TRBD2 (5 bases). The CDR3 is 17 amino acids. Trimming left V 4 bases short and J 4 bases short, with 23 bases between. Germline-derived CDR1 and CDR2 are MDHEN and SYDVKM. CDR3 DNA sequence: TGTGCCAGCAGTTCCATCCTGGGCCCCGATGAGGGATACGAGCAGTACTTC. As protein: CASSSILGPDEGYEQYF.

The chain uses TRBV7-9 and TRBJ2-3; unclear D gene. Germline lookup yields CDR1 SEHNR and CDR2 FQNEAQ (reference sequence). V was pared by 6 bases and J by 4 bases, with 11 bases between. The CDR3 length is 13 residues. The CDR3 region is CASREQNSDTQYF. CDR3 DNA sequence: TGTGCCAGCAGAGAACAGAACTCAGATACGCAGTATTTT.

This clonotype was picked up a small number of times. J is TRBJ2-1 and V is TRBV4-3; 8 positions match TRBD2. With the DNA end fitting TRBJ2-5 better, the J assignment may be wrong. This CDR3 is 17 amino acids long. Germline V gives CDR1 LGHNA, CDR2 YSLEER. The CDR3 region has the DNA TGCGCCAGCAGCCAAGATCGGGGGGGGCTGGGGCAAGAGACCCAGTACTTC. Its protein product is CASSQDRGGLGQETQYF.